Following are 22 T cell receptor beta chains from one sample sequenced in a study of blood T cells in healthy people across ages. A sample-barcoded 5' primer and a J-beta primer mix were used in a second PCR of roughly 7 to 11 cycles. TCRdb re-called the 5' RACE reads with MiXCR, one entry per CDR3 protein. The sample shows 890,000 or so distinct CDR3 sequences, approximately 65% of them seen only once. The sample consisted of blood. Receptors were obtained from a man between 25 and 39 years old in good health.

The chain uses TRBV9 and TRBJ2-1; D is tentatively TRBD1 or TRBD2 (5 bases each). The CDR3 totals 15 residues. CDR1 is SGDLS and CDR2 is YYNGEE in the germline V gene. V shed 0 bases and J shed 0 bases, with 7 bases lying between them. The CDR3 coding sequence is TGTGCCAGCAGCGTAGGGGACCGCTCCTACAATGAGCAGTTCTTC. Its protein product is CASSVGDRSYNEQFF.

The chain recombines TRBV7-2 with TRBJ2-7; weak D call: TRBD2 (7 bases). The CDR3 sequence is 14 residues long. The germline V and J ends were trimmed by 1 base and 7 bases, with 14 bases remaining between them. Germline-derived CDR1 and CDR2 are SGHTA and FQGNSA. The chain's CDR3 is CASSLVSGDNEQYF. The CDR3 DNA reads TGTGCCAGCAGCTTAGTGAGCGGGGACAATGAGCAGTACTTC.

The chain carries TRBV20-1 and TRBJ2-1; D assignment may be TRBD1 or TRBD2 (5 bases each). Per the germline V gene, CDR1 is DFQATT and CDR2 is SNEGSKA (reference sequence). Deletions cut 5 bases from V and 7 bases from J, with 6 bases between. CDR3 size: 10 residues. CDR3 in DNA: TGCAGTGCTGAGGGGAATGAGCAGTTCTTC. Encoded protein: CSAEGNEQFF.

This clonotype came up a few times. The chain carries TRBV20-1 and TRBJ2-1, with TRBD2 matching 7 bases. With V trimmed by 6 bases and J by 7 bases, 12 bases remained unmatched. The CDR3 runs to 14 residues. Germline V lookup: CDR1 DFQATT, CDR2 SNEGSKA (reference sequence). CDR3 bases: TGCAGTGCCCCCGGGGGGATTACGGAGAATGAGCAGTTCTTC. Translating gives CSAPGGITENEQFF.

The CDR3 protein is CASSDTNSVLNEKLFF. The CDR3 DNA reads TGTGCCAGCAGTGATACAAACAGCGTGTTGAATGAAAAACTGTTTTTT. This rearrangement joins TRBV25-1 to TRBJ1-4; no definite D call. The CDR3 is 16 residues long. V lost 3 bases to trimming and J lost 5 bases, with 16 bases between them. Per germline, CDR1 MGHDK and CDR2 SYGVNS.

The chain uses TRBV6-2 or TRBV6-3 and TRBJ2-7; D may be TRBD1 (6 bases). Near its end, the DNA agrees better with TRBJ2-5, so the J call may be wrong. CDR1 and CDR2 (germline): MNHEY, SVGEGT. The CDR3 extends over 14 amino acids. The CDR3 sequence: CASSYSLGAETQYF. CDR3 sequence (DNA): TGTGCCAGCAGTTACTCGTTGGGGGCGGAGACCCAGTACTTC.

This clonotype has a handful of counts. This chain links TRBV29-1 with TRBJ2-6; D may be TRBD2 (5 bases). V was clipped by 4 bases and J by 2 bases, with 12 bases between them. CDR1 SQVTM and CDR2 ANQGSEA come from the germline V gene. This CDR3 has 15 residues. Here the CDR3 DNA reads TGCAGCGTTGTAATGATGAGGGCTGGGGCCAACGTCCTGACTTTC. Its protein is CSVVMMRAGANVLTF. The full variable domain, completed using reference TRBV29-1 and TRBJ2-6, is SAVISQKPSRDICQRGTSLTIQCQVDSQVTMMFWYRQQPGQSLTLIATANQGSEATYESGFVIDKFPISRPNLTFSTLTVSNMSPEDSSIYLCSVVMMRAGANVLTFGAGSRLTVL.

This clonotype was detected only once. This rearrangement joins TRBV5-1 to TRBJ2-5; D is unresolved. Germline V CDR1 and CDR2: SGHRS, YFSETQ. Trimming cost V 5 bases and J 5 bases, with 16 bases left between them. CDR3 length equals 14 residues. The CDR3 DNA follows: TGCGCCAGCAGTCCCTTCGGCCCTGGGGAGACCCAGTACTTC. This codes for CASSPFGPGETQYF.

The gene calls are TRBV9 and TRBJ1-2; tentatively, D is TRBD1 (6 bases). There are 13 residues in the CDR3. Germline V gene lookup returns CDR1 SGDLS and CDR2 YYNGEE. V dropped 3 bases and J dropped 7 bases, with 13 bases sitting between them. Here the CDR3 reads CASSGGGHGGYTF. DNA for the CDR3: TGTGCCAGCAGCGGTGGGGGGCACGGTGGCTACACCTTC.

This clonotype was detected only a few times. The chain carries TRBV7-2 and TRBJ2-7; the match to TRBD1 covers 8 bases. The CDR3 has 16 amino acids. Looked up from germline, CDR1 is SGHTA and CDR2 is FQGNSA. V shed 5 bases and J 0 bases; nucleotides not matched to a gene: 9. CDR3 loop: CASSIPGQASSYEQYF. The CDR3, as DNA: TGTGCCAGCAGCATCCCGGGACAGGCGAGCTCCTACGAGCAGTACTTC.

This clonotype was observed a few times. The chain links TRBV4-2 to TRBJ2-1; unclear D gene. The V end was cut by 0 bases, the J end by 1 base, with 10 bases between. This CDR3 is 16 amino acids long. Germline assignment: CDR1 LGHNA and CDR2 YNFKEQ. The CDR3 DNA sequence: TGTGCCAGCAGCCAAGATATGGCGGCTTCCTACAATGAGCAGTTCTTC. Amino acid sequence: CASSQDMAASYNEQFF.

The chain couples TRBV7-2 to TRBJ2-7; 10 positions agree with TRBD2. The CDR3 runs to 14 residues. CDR1 is SGHTA, CDR2 FQGNSA, per germline. J lost 2 bases, V lost 5 bases, and 3 bases had no gene match. The chain's CDR3 is CASSASGRTYEQYF. CDR3 nucleotide sequence: TGTGCCAGCAGCGCTAGCGGGAGAACCTACGAGCAGTACTTC.

The V and J genes are TRBV10-3 and TRBJ2-3; 12 positions agree with TRBD2. Losses at the gene ends were 5 bases for V and 5 bases for J; bases not matched to a gene: 5. Germline V lookup: CDR1 ENHRY, CDR2 SYGVKD. This CDR3 is 15 amino acids long. The CDR3 DNA reads TGTGCCATCAGTTTGACTAGCGGGGGTGTAGATACGCAGTATTTT. Its translation is CAISLTSGGVDTQYF.

The V gene is TRBV5-1, the J gene TRBJ2-4; D remains unclear. The germline gives CDR1 SGHRS, CDR2 YFSETQ. Trimming took 1 base from V and 0 from J, leaving 8 bases between them. This CDR3 region has 15 residues. CDR3: CASSLRQVAKNIQYF. CDR3 DNA sequence: TGCGCCAGCAGCTTGAGGCAGGTAGCCAAAAACATTCAGTACTTC.

The chain combines TRBV20-1 with TRBJ2-4; D may match TRBD1 or TRBD2 (5 bases each). Germline CDR1 reads DFQATT; CDR2 reads SNEGSKA (reference sequence). There are 13 residues in the CDR3. Trimming removed 6 bases from V and 10 bases from J, with 19 bases in between. The CDR3 spells CSARGEGPRIQYF. The CDR3 DNA reads as TGCAGTGCCCGGGGCGAGGGGCCGAGGATTCAGTACTTC.

The gene calls are TRBV12-5 and TRBJ2-1, with D possibly TRBD2 on 5 matching bases. The CDR3 contains 15 residues. Germline V lookup: CDR1 LGHNT, CDR2 FRNRAP. V was trimmed by 0 bases and J by 6 bases, leaving 12 bases between them. CDR3 coding DNA: TGTGCTAGTGGTTTGGTACGGGGTTTTCTCAATGAGCAGTTCTTC. Translating gives CASGLVRGFLNEQFF.

The chain links TRBV4-2 to TRBJ1-6; D uncertain. V was trimmed by 5 bases and J by 0 bases, leaving 8 bases between them. Germline V lookup: CDR1 LGHNA, CDR2 YNFKEQ. The CDR3 is 15 amino acids. Here the CDR3 reads CASSKQRSYNSPLHF. CDR3 nucleotide sequence: TGTGCCAGCAGCAAACAGCGCTCCTATAATTCACCCCTCCACTTT.

This chain connects TRBV9 to TRBJ2-2; D gene uncertain. The germline gives CDR1 SGDLS, CDR2 YYNGEE. The V gene lost 4 bases and the J gene lost 1 base, with 8 bases spanning the gap. This CDR3 is 14 amino acids long. The CDR3 here is CASSSHGNTGELFF. The CDR3 nucleotides are TGTGCCAGCAGCTCCCATGGGAACACCGGGGAGCTGTTTTTT.

Only a few counts were recorded for this clonotype. V gene TRBV29-1 combines with J gene TRBJ2-1, with TRBD1 matching 9 bases. The V and J ends lost 7 bases and 6 bases, in that order; junction bases with no gene match: 7. Germline V gene sequence: CDR1 SQVTM, CDR2 ANQGSEA. The CDR3 sequence is 13 residues long. The CDR3 coding sequence is TGCAGCGCCCCGGGACAGGGCGGCAATGAGCAGTTCTTC. This encodes CSAPGQGGNEQFF.

This clonotype was seen just once. The V gene is TRBV5-6, the J gene TRBJ2-5; D may be TRBD1 (6 bases). CDR3 length: 14 residues. V was trimmed by 4 bases and J by 5 bases, leaving 15 bases between them. CDR1 is SGHDT and CDR2 is YYEEEE in the germline V gene. The CDR3 sequence: CASSVQGRWETQYF. Here the CDR3 DNA reads TGTGCCAGCAGCGTACAGGGAAGGTGGGAGACCCAGTACTTC.

This clonotype was seen more than once but under ten times. The chain recombines TRBV7-3 with TRBJ2-3; D gene ambiguous. Per the germline V gene, CDR1 is SGHTA and CDR2 is FQGTGA. The ends were cut back, 1 base at V and 0 bases at J, with 8 bases in the middle. CDR3 length: 15 amino acids. CDR3 amino acids: CASSLNPISTDTQYF. Here the CDR3 DNA reads TGTGCCAGCAGCTTAAATCCGATTAGCACAGATACGCAGTATTTT.

The V and J genes are TRBV20-1 and TRBJ2-5; no firm D call. Germline CDR1 reads DFQATT; CDR2 reads SNEGSKA (reference sequence). V was cut by 3 bases and J by 4 bases, with 9 bases left in between. The CDR3 totals 12 residues. Here the CDR3 DNA reads TGCAGTGCTAGCGACGTTTTAGAGACCCAGTACTTC. It specifies CSASDVLETQYF.